These 5 T cell receptor beta chains came from one sample sequenced in a study of T cell repertoires in cytomegalovirus infection. One entry per CDR3 protein, called by TCRdb with MiXCR from the reads. The data hold more than 650,000 distinct CDR3 sequences, with less than 40% observed a single time. Sequencing was done on a sample of PBMCs. Receptors were obtained from a human donor in good health (CMV status not recorded). Some clones in this sample may be carry-over from other donors' samples.

The chain employs TRBV14 and TRBJ2-2, with 11 positions matching TRBD2. Looked up from germline, CDR1 is SGHDN and CDR2 is FVKESK. This CDR3 is 18 amino acids long. V lost 0 bases, J lost 3 bases, and 6 bases stayed unmatched. CDR3 sequence: CASSQEAGTSGYTGELFF. CDR3 in DNA: TGTGCCAGCAGCCAAGAGGCGGGGACTAGCGGATACACCGGGGAGCTGTTTTTT.

In this sample, this clonotype turned up many times. The rearrangement joins TRBV7-2 to TRBJ1-5; D unresolved. Looked up from germline, CDR1 is SGHTA and CDR2 is FQGNSA. The germline V and J ends were trimmed by 1 base and 4 bases, with 11 bases remaining between them. The CDR3 is 15 residues long. Here the CDR3 DNA reads TGTGCCAGCAGCTTAGTGGTCACACAAAATCAGCCCCAGCATTTT. Encoded protein: CASSLVVTQNQPQHF.

The chain uses TRBV24-1 and TRBJ2-5, with 7 bases identical to TRBD1. The CDR3 sequence is 14 residues long. The V gene end was trimmed by 0 bases and the J gene end by 3 bases; junction bases not matched to a gene: 0. Germline V gene lookup returns CDR1 KGHDR and CDR2 SFDVKD. The CDR3 sequence is CATSDLGQEETQYF. Here the CDR3 DNA reads TGTGCCACCAGTGATTTGGGACAGGAAGAGACCCAGTACTTC.

The rearrangement joins TRBV19 to TRBJ1-1, with D unclear. Deletions cut 6 bases from V and 7 bases from J, with 12 bases between. The CDR3 totals 12 residues. Germline V gene lookup returns CDR1 LNHDA and CDR2 SQIVND (reference sequence). The CDR3 here is CASSVRKGEAFF. CDR3 nucleotide sequence: TGTGCCAGTAGCGTCAGAAAAGGTGAAGCTTTCTTT. Using reference TRBV19 and TRBJ1-1 for the parts outside the CDR3, the full variable domain is DGGITQSPKYLFRKEGQNVTLSCEQNLNHDAMYWYRQDPGQGLRLIYYSQIVNDFQKGDIAEGYSVSREKKESFPLTVTSAQKNPTAFYLCASSVRKGEAFFGQGTRLTVV.

As for this clonotype: A much larger clone lies a single base off, so this may be a read error. The V call is TRBV12-3 or TRBV12-4, the J call TRBJ1-2, with a possible D match to TRBD1 (6 bases). V lost 0 bases, J lost 8 bases, and 16 bases lay in between. The CDR3 has 15 residues. The CDR3, as DNA: TGTGCCAGCAGTTTAGCCTGGAGGACAGTTAGAGGCTACACCTTC. This encodes CASSLAWRTVRGYTF.